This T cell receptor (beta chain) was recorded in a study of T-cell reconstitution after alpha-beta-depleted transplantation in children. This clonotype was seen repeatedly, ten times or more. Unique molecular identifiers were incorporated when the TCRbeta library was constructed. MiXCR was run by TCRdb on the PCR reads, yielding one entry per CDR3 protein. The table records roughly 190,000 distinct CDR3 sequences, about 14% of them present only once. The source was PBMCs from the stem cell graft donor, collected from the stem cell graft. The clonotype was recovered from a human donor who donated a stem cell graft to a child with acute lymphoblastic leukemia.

The CDR3 here is CASSEGQVNNIQYF. The CDR3, as DNA: TGCGCCAGCAGCGAGGGACAGGTTAACAACATTCAGTACTTC. V usage is TRBV5-1 and J usage is TRBJ2-4, with TRBD1 matching 8 bases. The V segment lost 4 bases and the J segment 7 bases; nucleotides outside the gene matches: 7. CDR1 is SGHRS, CDR2 YFSETQ, per germline. The CDR3 spans 14 residues.